The 29 T cell receptor beta chains given below trace back to one sample, sequenced in a study of PD-1 blockade in classical Hodgkin lymphoma. Measured with immunoSEQ multiplex PCR; TCRdb has only the in-frame clones, and not every one. The sample has 49,000 or so clones; roughly 80% are singletons. Every patient was affected by relapse after autologous stem cell transplantation, while exposure to brentuximab vedotin was not uniform. The sequencing used peripheral blood mononuclear cells (PBMCs), collected before the second cycle of nivolumab. These receptors all come from a human donor with classical Hodgkin lymphoma.

The rearrangement links TRBV5-1 to TRBJ2-1, with 11 positions matching TRBD2. Germline V CDR1 and CDR2: SGHRS, YFSETQ. V lost 4 bases, J lost 5 bases, and 2 bases stayed unmatched. This CDR3 has 14 residues. The CDR3 is CASSILAGDNEQFF. In DNA form, the CDR3 reads TGCGCCAGCAGCATACTAGCGGGGGACAATGAGCAGTTCTTC.

The V call is TRBV5-8, the J call TRBJ2-1; the match to TRBD2 covers 7 bases. CDR1 is SGHTS, CDR2 YDEGEE, per germline. This CDR3 spans 14 amino acids. V was pared by 2 bases and J by 8 bases, with 7 bases of the junction left unmatched. The CDR3 loop is CASSFPERDDEQFF. In nucleotides, the CDR3 is TGTGCCAGCAGCTTCCCGGAGCGGGACGATGAGCAGTTCTTC.

The rearrangement joins TRBV2 to TRBJ2-3, with 10 nucleotides matching TRBD2. Germline V lookup: CDR1 SNHLY, CDR2 FYNNEI. The CDR3 is 16 amino acids. V lost 8 bases to trimming and J lost 2 bases; unmatched junction nucleotides: 10. The CDR3: CASGKIAGGLTDTQYF. The CDR3 nucleotides are TGTGCCAGCGGCAAGATAGCGGGGGGACTCACAGATACGCAGTATTTT.

The J gene is TRBJ2-5, the V gene TRBV11-3, with D perhaps matching TRBD1 (6 bases). V lost 4 bases and J 5 bases, leaving 14 bases between the germline ends. The CDR3 length is 14 residues. Germline assignment: CDR1 SGHNT and CDR2 YENEEA. The CDR3 protein is CASSSPGQRETQYF. In DNA form, the CDR3 reads TGTGCCAGCAGCTCACCAGGACAGAGGGAGACCCAGTACTTC.

The gene calls are TRBV11-2 and TRBJ2-7, with unresolved D. V was clipped by 3 bases and J by 0 bases, with 12 bases between them. Germline V gene lookup returns CDR1 SGHAT and CDR2 FQNNGV. This CDR3 comprises 15 residues. The CDR3: CASSFGWRNSYEQYF. In DNA, the CDR3 is TGTGCCAGCAGCTTTGGTTGGCGGAACTCCTACGAGCAGTACTTC.

Comment on this clone: An end of the junction does not agree with germline; a read error may underlie this. The V gene is TRBV9, the J gene TRBJ2-3, with 15 nucleotides matching TRBD2. The CDR3 is made up of 16 amino acids. The V gene's germline CDR1 is SGDLS and CDR2 YYNGEE. CDR3 sequence reads: CASSPWTSGGAETQYF. The CDR3 DNA sequence: TGTGCCAGCAGCCCATGGACTAGCGGGGGGGCAGAGACGCAGTATTTT.

The rearrangement joins TRBV4-2 to TRBJ1-2, with 10 bases lining up with TRBD1. Germline loops: CDR1 LGHNA, CDR2 YNFKEQ. This CDR3 region has 16 residues. V lost 2 bases, J lost 2 bases, and 5 bases stayed unmatched. CDR3 protein: CASSQNRDRGNYGYTF. In DNA form, the CDR3 reads TGTGCCAGCAGCCAAAACCGGGACAGGGGAAACTATGGCTACACCTTC.

The CDR3 is CASSPTGAGGNQPQHF. CDR3 DNA: TGCGCCAGCAGCCCCACGGGGGCGGGGGGAAATCAGCCCCAGCATTTT. The chain combines TRBV5-1 with TRBJ1-5; TRBD1 is a possible D gene (6 bases). CDR3 length: 16 amino acids. Trimming pared 4 bases from V and 4 bases from J, leaving 18 bases between. Germline values: CDR1 SGHRS, CDR2 YFSETQ. Supplemented by reference TRBV5-1 and TRBJ1-5, the full variable domain reads KAGVTQTPRYLIKTRGQQVTLSCSPISGHRSVSWYQQTPGQGLQFLFEYFSETQRNKGNFPGRFSGRQFSNSRSEMNVSTLELGDSALYLCASSPTGAGGNQPQHFGDGTRLSIL.

DNA of the CDR3: TGTGCCAGCAGTTGGGGCCACTCTGGGGCCAACGTCCTGACTTTC. It specifies CASSWGHSGANVLTF. V gene TRBV27 combines with J gene TRBJ2-6, with D perhaps TRBD1 (5 bases). The ends were cut back, 4 bases at V and 0 bases at J, with 7 bases in the middle. The germline V gene has CDR1 MNHEY and CDR2 SMNVEV (reference sequence). The CDR3 is 15 residues long.

The V and J genes are TRBV6-1 and TRBJ2-4; D remains ambiguous. The V and J ends lost 0 bases and 0 bases respectively, with 6 bases between them. Germline V gene lookup returns CDR1 MNHNS and CDR2 SASEGT. This CDR3 comprises 15 residues. CDR3: CASSEARIAKNIQYF. As DNA, the CDR3 is TGTGCCAGCAGTGAAGCTCGGATAGCCAAAAACATTCAGTACTTC.

The chain uses TRBV4-2 and TRBJ1-2; TRBD1 agrees at 9 bases. Germline lookup yields CDR1 LGHNA and CDR2 YNFKEQ. The CDR3 is 16 residues long. J lost 4 bases, V lost 0 bases, and 6 bases had no gene match. CDR3 in amino acids: CASSQEGQDRGYGYTF. The CDR3 DNA is TGTGCCAGCAGCCAAGAAGGTCAGGACAGGGGCTATGGCTACACCTTC.

This clone was counted a few times. The chain combines TRBV29-1 with TRBJ1-1; the D is unclear. CDR1 is SQVTM and CDR2 is ANQGSEA in the germline V gene. The CDR3 runs to 10 residues. Trimming left V 8 bases short and J 3 bases short, with 7 bases between. DNA of the CDR3: TGCAGCCTCGGGGACACTGAAGCTTTCTTT. Its translation is CSLGDTEAFF. Variable domain in full (rest from reference TRBV29-1 and TRBJ1-1): SAVISQKPSRDICQRGTSLTIQCQVDSQVTMMFWYRQQPGQSLTLIATANQGSEATYESGFVIDKFPISRPNLTFSTLTVSNMSPEDSSIYLCSLGDTEAFFGQGTRLTVV.

This chain joins TRBV4-3 and TRBJ1-3, with D uncertain. The V gene's germline CDR1 is LGHNA and CDR2 YSLEER. V was cut by 0 bases and J by 0 bases, with 12 bases left in between. The CDR3 length is 17 residues. CDR3 loop: CASSQEPHSYSGNTIYF. The DNA of the CDR3 is TGCGCCAGCAGCCAAGAGCCACACTCCTACTCTGGAAACACCATATATTTT.

The V call is TRBV6-5, the J call TRBJ1-2; D may be TRBD1 (5 bases). Germline V lookup: CDR1 MNHEY, CDR2 SVGAGI. The V end was cut by 0 bases, the J end by 2 bases, with 13 bases between. The CDR3 consists of 16 residues. The CDR3 here is CASSYSMTATNYGYTF. The CDR3 DNA reads as TGTGCCAGCAGTTACTCGATGACAGCCACCAACTATGGCTACACCTTC.

The chain employs TRBV5-6 and TRBJ2-7; TRBD1 or TRBD2 may be the D gene (5 bases each). Germline V gives CDR1 SGHDT, CDR2 YYEEEE. V was clipped by 2 bases and J by 3 bases, with 12 bases between them. The CDR3 has 14 residues. The CDR3 coding sequence is TGTGCCAGCAGCTTATTGGGACCCATCTACGAGCAGTACTTC. Its translation: CASSLLGPIYEQYF.

This chain connects TRBV4-2 to TRBJ2-7; D perhaps matches TRBD2 (6 bases). Germline-derived CDR1 and CDR2 are LGHNA and YNFKEQ. With 0 bases removed from V and 2 bases from J, the gap between germline ends came to 17 bases. The CDR3 is 17 residues long. For the CDR3, the DNA is TGTGCCAGCAGCCAAGAAGGCCTAGCGTTCCCGCCCTACGAGCAGTACTTC. It specifies CASSQEGLAFPPYEQYF.

The rearrangement links TRBV14 to TRBJ1-3; 9 positions match TRBD1. CDR3 length: 15 amino acids. Germline values: CDR1 SGHDN, CDR2 FVKESK. Losses at the gene ends were 2 bases for V and 7 bases for J; bases not matched to a gene: 6. The CDR3 loop is CASSQMTGGYNTIYF. The CDR3 coding sequence is TGTGCCAGCAGCCAAATGACAGGGGGATACAACACCATATATTTT.

CDR3 nucleotide sequence: TGTGCCAGCTCACCATCAGGGTTGGGAACCGGGGAGCTGTTTTTT. It codes for CASSPSGLGTGELFF. This sequence joins TRBV18 and TRBJ2-2; possibly TRBD1 for D (5 bases). The CDR3 consists of 15 residues. Germline assignment: CDR1 KGHSH and CDR2 LQKENI. The V and J ends lost 2 bases and 5 bases respectively, with 12 bases between them.

The genes are TRBV29-1 and TRBJ2-1, with 9 bases aligning to TRBD2. Germline loops: CDR1 SQVTM, CDR2 ANQGSEA. V lost 7 bases, J lost 6 bases, and 7 bases stayed unmatched. CDR3 length: 13 residues. The CDR3 DNA reads as TGCAGCGCGCCGGGACTAGCTAGCAATGAGCAGTTCTTC. Residues: CSAPGLASNEQFF.

CDR3: CASRGQGLSSGANVLTF. For the CDR3, the DNA is TGCGCCAGCAGAGGACAGGGGCTTAGCTCTGGGGCCAACGTCCTGACTTTC. V gene TRBV5-1 combines with J gene TRBJ2-6, with 9 bases that match TRBD1. Unmatched junction bases numbered 6, after V lost 5 bases and J lost 0 bases. Germline loops: CDR1 SGHRS, CDR2 YFSETQ. CDR3 size: 17 residues.

The chain combines TRBV19 with TRBJ1-2; TRBD1 agrees at 11 bases. Trimming cost V 7 bases and J 4 bases; bases outside gene matches: 8. Germline assignment: CDR1 LNHDA and CDR2 SQIVND (reference sequence). The CDR3 contains 15 residues. The CDR3 DNA is TGTGCCAGTACCCAAGGACAGGGGGCTGGCTATGGCTACACCTTC. Its protein product is CASTQGQGAGYGYTF.

The CDR3 coding sequence is TGTGCCAGCACCACTCGCGGGGCTGGGGCCAACGTCCTGACTTTC. Its protein product is CASTTRGAGANVLTF. This rearrangement joins TRBV6-5 to TRBJ2-6, with D possibly matching TRBD2 (6 bases). Trimming removed 7 bases at V and 2 bases at J, with 12 bases between. CDR1 MNHEY and CDR2 SVGAGI come from the germline V gene. The CDR3 runs to 15 residues.

V is TRBV7-9 and J is TRBJ1-3, with D perhaps TRBD1 (6 bases). V lost 6 bases and J 2 bases, leaving 14 bases between the germline ends. The CDR3 sequence is 15 residues long. The germline CDR1 and CDR2 sequences are SEHNR and FQNEAQ (reference sequence). CDR3 in DNA: TGTGCCAGCAGTATTACAGGGAACACTGGAAACACCATATATTTT. The encoded protein is CASSITGNTGNTIYF. The full variable domain, in which reference TRBV7-9 and TRBJ1-3 provide the parts outside the CDR3, is DTGVSQNPRHKITKRGQNVTFRCDPISEHNRLYWYRQTLGQGPEFLTYFQNEAQLEKSRLLSDRFSAERPKGSFSTLEIQRTEQGDSAMYLCASSITGNTGNTIYFGEGSWLTVV.

This rearrangement joins TRBV27 to TRBJ1-5; tentatively, D is TRBD1 (6 bases). From germline, CDR1 is MNHEY and CDR2 SMNVEV (reference sequence). V was trimmed by 8 bases and J by 2 bases, leaving 22 bases between them. The CDR3 has 17 amino acids. The CDR3, as DNA: TGTGCCAGCCTACCCCGAGCCGGGGGGCTTGGCAATCAGCCCCAGCATTTT. Residues: CASLPRAGGLGNQPQHF.

The gene calls are TRBV7-8 and TRBJ2-1; 7 bases are shared with TRBD2. Germline assignment: CDR1 SGHVS and CDR2 FQNEAQ. The CDR3 length is 12 residues. Trimming took 0 bases from V and 10 from J; bases not matched to a gene: 0. CDR3 sequence reads: CASSLAGGEQFF. CDR3 nucleotides: TGTGCCAGCAGCTTAGCCGGGGGGGAGCAGTTCTTC.

This chain connects TRBV7-9 to TRBJ1-1; a weak D match, TRBD1 (5 bases). V was pared by 4 bases and J by 5 bases, with 14 bases between. The CDR3 loop spans 14 amino acids. The V gene's germline CDR1 is SEHNR and CDR2 FQNEAQ (reference sequence). The CDR3 bases are TGTGCCAGCAGCTCCCCTGTTGGGGGAACTGAAGCTTTCTTT. As protein: CASSSPVGGTEAFF.

This clone was seen a few times. The V and J genes are TRBV27 and TRBJ2-5, with 11 bases aligning to TRBD2. Trimming cost V 4 bases and J 5 bases; bases outside gene matches: 6. Germline CDR1 is MNHEY and CDR2 is SMNVEV (reference sequence). The CDR3 runs 15 residues. The DNA of the CDR3 is TGTGCCAGCAGTTATACTAGCGGGGGAACGGAGACCCAGTACTTC. Its protein is CASSYTSGGTETQYF.

The chain uses TRBV14 and TRBJ2-7; TRBD2 aligns across 12 bases. This CDR3 contains 15 residues. Germline CDR1 SGHDN, CDR2 FVKESK. The V segment lost 4 bases and the J segment 6 bases; nucleotides outside the gene matches: 7. CDR3 nucleotide sequence: TGTGCCAGCAGCCCCCTAGCGGGGGGGCTGCGCGAGCAGTACTTC. Its protein product is CASSPLAGGLREQYF.

The CDR3 coding sequence is TGTGCCAGCAGCTTGTTTGCAGGCAGCTCTGGAAACACCATATATTTT. Translating gives CASSLFAGSSGNTIYF. The chain has TRBV5-6 and TRBJ1-3; D is unclear. This CDR3 has 16 amino acids. Per germline, CDR1 SGHDT and CDR2 YYEEEE. The ends were cut back, 1 base at V and 0 bases at J, with 11 bases in the middle.